This T cell receptor beta chain came from a study of a mutant IDH1 vaccine in newly diagnosed glioma. Study as a whole: Previous treatment comprised radiotherapy, temozolomide, or both, mostly both.

On this clone: Its specificity is not known.

Noted time point: baseline, week 1 (first vaccination visit). The sample's treatment: pre-vaccination baseline after standard-of-care therapy. The study, taken as a whole, reports: The occurrence of vaccine-induced immune responses was seen in 93.3% of patients.

The length of the CDR3 is 11 residues. Per the germline V gene, CDR1 is DFQATT and CDR2 is SNEGSKA (reference sequence). Trimming removed 4 bases from V and 2 bases from J, with 3 bases in between. This table comes from immunoSEQ multiplex PCR, and its TCRdb copy is limited to in-frame clones, with some not included. Altogether tens of thousands of clones are present, around 79% being singletons, with the ten largest covering around 20%. The source material was PBMCs, sampled from a glioma patient treated with radiotherapy, temozolomide or both. The chain uses TRBV20-1 and TRBJ2-1; no reliable D call. The clonotype was recovered from a man under 40 with glioma. The CDR3 loop is CSAIPYNEQFF. CDR3 DNA: TGCAGTGCTATTCCCTACAATGAGCAGTTCTTC.